This T cell receptor (beta chain) is drawn from a study of naive CD8 T cells in extremely preterm neonates. General study findings and limits: Term neonates 0.35% to 0.5%, young children roughly 0.027%, adults about 0.01%; preterm neonates shared 2.5% to 3.5%.

V was pared by 4 bases and J by 3 bases, with 12 bases of the junction left unmatched. Germline V CDR1 and CDR2: MDHEN, SYDVKM. This CDR3 has 18 residues. Remarks on this clone: Its antigen is not known.

Healthy children aged about 15-60 months having elective surgery, and healthy nonsmoking adults, gave blood. Live Annexin V-negative naive CD3+CD8+CD45RA+CCR7+ T cells were sorted. About 19,000 to 100,000 naive CD8+ T cells were sorted per sample. Data came from immunoSEQ multiplex PCR; TCRdb stores just in-frame clones and leaves some out. Of some 7,400 clones listed, around 98% are singletons. This clonotype originated in a human donor in good health. Sequenced material: naive CD8+ T cells from blood. The chain has TRBV28 and TRBJ2-7, with 13 bases that match TRBD2. The CDR3 DNA reads as TGTGCCAGCAGTTGGCAGGGACTAGCGGGGCGGACCGTCTACGAGCAGTACTTC. This sequence encodes CASSWQGLAGRTVYEQYF.